This is a list of T cell receptor beta chains from one sample in a study of blood T cells in healthy people across ages. Via MiXCR, TCRdb re-called the 5' RACE reads, giving one row per CDR3 protein. The table includes approximately 760,000 distinct CDR3 sequences, around a quarter detected once. The same sample was also studied in work on T cells of mothers and their children.

The sample consisted of blood. The origin of the receptors is a boy younger than 18 in good health. Each CDR3 is given with its conserved first and last residue. Each record gives: D gene, clone size, J gene, V gene, CDR3 protein, CDR3 DNA. The D gene is left open where the match is weak. A clone size is listed for some rows: how often the clone was seen (once, few, many), or a class if it is expanded.

d_gene: -
abundance: -
j_gene: TRBJ2-4
v_gene: TRBV20-1
CDR3aa: CSADYSAKNIQYF
CDR3nt: TGCAGTGCTGATTACAGTGCCAAAAACATTCAGTACTTC

d_gene: -
abundance: many
j_gene: TRBJ2-3
v_gene: TRBV12-3/TRBV12-4
CDR3aa: CASSFSDTQYF
CDR3nt: TGTGCCAGCAGTTTTTCAGATACGCAGTATTTT

d_gene: TRBD2
abundance: once
j_gene: TRBJ2-7
v_gene: TRBV12-3/TRBV12-4
CDR3aa: CASSRRTSGNIYEQYF
CDR3nt: TGTGCCAGCAGTCGCCGGACTAGCGGGAACATCTACGAGCAGTACTTC

d_gene: -
abundance: few
j_gene: TRBJ2-7
v_gene: TRBV2
CDR3aa: CASKGVRGYEQYF
CDR3nt: TGTGCCAGCAAAGGGGTCAGGGGCTACGAGCAGTACTTC

d_gene: -
abundance: -
j_gene: TRBJ2-5
v_gene: TRBV25-1
CDR3aa: CASSEWGGQTTQYF
CDR3nt: TGTGCCAGCAGTGAATGGGGCGGACAGACGACCCAGTACTTC

d_gene: -
abundance: -
j_gene: TRBJ2-1
v_gene: TRBV5-1
CDR3aa: CASSATPGGHYNEQFF
CDR3nt: TGCGCCAGCAGCGCGACGCCGGGGGGCCACTACAATGAGCAGTTCTTC

d_gene: -
abundance: -
j_gene: TRBJ1-1
v_gene: TRBV4-3
CDR3aa: CASSPRGAGDTKAFF
CDR3nt: TGCGCCAGCAGCCCCCGCGGGGCGGGGGACACTAAAGCTTTCTTT

d_gene: -
abundance: -
j_gene: TRBJ1-4
v_gene: TRBV6-1
CDR3aa: CASKRPGTENEKLFF
CDR3nt: TGTGCCAGCAAACGGCCAGGGACCGAGAATGAAAAACTGTTTTTT

d_gene: -
abundance: -
j_gene: TRBJ2-3
v_gene: TRBV3-1
CDR3aa: CASSQDIRSTQYF
CDR3nt: TGTGCCAGCAGCCAAGATATAAGGTCTACGCAGTATTTT

d_gene: -
abundance: -
j_gene: TRBJ1-1
v_gene: TRBV10-3
CDR3aa: CAISDSSPGDTEAFF
CDR3nt: TGTGCCATCAGTGACTCAAGTCCGGGGGACACTGAAGCTTTCTTT

d_gene: -
abundance: few
j_gene: TRBJ2-1
v_gene: TRBV7-3
CDR3aa: CASSFSRQVYNEQFF
CDR3nt: TGTGCCAGCAGCTTCAGTAGACAGGTATACAATGAGCAGTTCTTC

d_gene: -
abundance: -
j_gene: TRBJ2-5
v_gene: TRBV11-3
CDR3aa: CASSLVRARETQYF
CDR3nt: TGTGCCAGCAGCTTGGTGAGGGCGAGAGAGACCCAGTACTTC

d_gene: -
abundance: -
j_gene: TRBJ2-2
v_gene: TRBV3-1
CDR3aa: CASSQEEVVDTGELFF
CDR3nt: TGTGCCAGCAGCCAAGAAGAGGTAGTGGACACCGGGGAGCTGTTTTTT

d_gene: TRBD1
abundance: -
j_gene: TRBJ1-4
v_gene: TRBV5-1
CDR3aa: CASGQGDAELFF
CDR3nt: TGCGCCAGTGGACAGGGGGATGCAGAACTGTTTTTT

d_gene: TRBD1
abundance: -
j_gene: TRBJ1-6
v_gene: TRBV5-1
CDR3aa: CASTDRGNSPLHF
CDR3nt: TGCGCCAGCACCGACAGGGGTAATTCACCCCTCCACTTT

d_gene: -
abundance: few
j_gene: TRBJ1-1
v_gene: TRBV12-3/TRBV12-4
CDR3aa: CASSLVGLGDTEAFF
CDR3nt: TGTGCCAGCAGTCTAGTCGGTCTCGGGGACACTGAAGCTTTCTTT

d_gene: -
abundance: few
j_gene: TRBJ2-7
v_gene: TRBV25-1
CDR3aa: CASSGPLGTRSGAYEQYF
CDR3nt: TGTGCCAGCAGTGGGCCCCTAGGGACAAGATCCGGCGCCTACGAGCAGTACTTC

d_gene: -
abundance: -
j_gene: TRBJ2-5
v_gene: TRBV7-8
CDR3aa: CASSLGLDYQETQYF
CDR3nt: TGTGCCAGCAGCTTAGGCCTGGACTACCAAGAGACCCAGTACTTC

d_gene: -
abundance: few
j_gene: TRBJ1-1
v_gene: TRBV27
CDR3aa: CASSLVQGPNTEAFF
CDR3nt: TGTGCCAGCAGTTTAGTTCAGGGCCCAAACACTGAAGCTTTCTTT

d_gene: TRBD1
abundance: -
j_gene: TRBJ2-1
v_gene: TRBV5-1
CDR3aa: CASSLRIRDSYNEQFF
CDR3nt: TGCGCCAGCAGCTTGCGGATCCGGGACAGCTACAATGAGCAGTTCTTC

d_gene: -
abundance: -
j_gene: TRBJ2-2
v_gene: TRBV29-1
CDR3aa: CSVSEGVNTGELFF
CDR3nt: TGCAGCGTTTCGGAGGGAGTGAACACCGGGGAGCTGTTTTTT

d_gene: -
abundance: -
j_gene: TRBJ1-4
v_gene: TRBV5-1
CDR3aa: CASSLGGKEEKLFF
CDR3nt: TGCGCCAGCAGCTTGGGGGGAAAAGAAGAAAAACTGTTTTTT

d_gene: -
abundance: -
j_gene: TRBJ1-5
v_gene: TRBV19
CDR3aa: CASSIIGQPLFQPQHF
CDR3nt: TGTGCCAGTAGTATAATCGGACAGCCTCTCTTTCAGCCCCAGCATTTT

d_gene: -
abundance: few
j_gene: TRBJ2-3
v_gene: TRBV29-1
CDR3aa: CSVLLPVTDTQYF
CDR3nt: TGCAGCGTTCTACTGCCGGTCACAGATACGCAGTATTTT